The entry that follows covers one TCR beta chain sequence. Its antigen is as yet unknown. The record originates from a study of T cells in localized non-small cell lung cancer. Study-wide findings and caveats: Appearing in adjacent lung were a median about 60 of the top 100 tumor clones. Clonality peaked in uninvolved adjacent lung rather than tumor.

Measured with immunoSEQ multiplex PCR; TCRdb has only the in-frame clones, and not every one. The table lists under 10,000 clones, about 92% of them singletons. Germline CDR1 is SGHAT and CDR2 is FQNNGV. This CDR3 region has 15 residues. The V end lost 3 bases, the J end lost 4 bases, and 15 bases lay between the germline ends. The specimen comprised peripheral blood, sampled before any cancer treatment. The chain has TRBV11-2 and TRBJ1-2; D ambiguous. The receptor was isolated from a male donor aged 60 or over with stage III squamous cell lung carcinoma. The CDR3 region has the DNA TGTGCCAGCAGCTTTGGGCAAGGGCAGGCCTATGGCTACACCTTC. As protein: CASSFGQGQAYGYTF.